The next 17 T cell receptor beta chains were all read from a single sample in a study of cytomegalovirus exposure and HLA in healthy donors. The PCR was carried out with 60 Vbeta primers and 13 Jbeta primers. Using immunoSEQ multiplex PCR, the repertoire was profiled, and TCRdb retains in-frame clones only, with some absent. In the table there are around 80,000 clones, almost 80% of which are singletons. Sequenced material: PBMCs. The receptors were gathered from a female donor in good health and CMV-seronegative.

This rearrangement joins TRBV18 to TRBJ1-4; a weak D match, TRBD1 (6 bases). Deletions cut 0 bases from V and 7 bases from J, with 12 bases between. The CDR3 is 15 residues long. Germline loops: CDR1 KGHSH, CDR2 LQKENI. The CDR3 nucleotides read TGTGCCAGCTCACCACCGGGGGCTTATCGTGAAAAACTGTTTTTT. This gives the protein CASSPPGAYREKLFF.

This clone was counted only a few times. Because it lacks the conserved phenylalanine or tryptophan at the end, this CDR3 is likely a read error. The DNA is omitted, as the CDR3 cannot be located on it reliably, and the CDR3 follows TCRdb's listing. The chain couples TRBV6-1 to TRBJ2-7; TRBD1, the D gene given by the table, was not confirmed from the DNA. The CDR3 is 12 residues long, counting both termini. CDR1 MNHNS and CDR2 SASEGT come from the germline V gene. This chain's CDR3 is CASSEAERDRSL.

This clone was seen only once. V and J are TRBV29-1 and TRBJ2-1, with TRBD1 matching 7 bases. Germline assignment: CDR1 SQVTM and CDR2 ANQGSEA. The trim removed 3 bases at V and 4 bases at J, leaving 6 bases unmatched. This CDR3 has 14 amino acids. The CDR3 region has the DNA TGCAGCGTTGAGACAGGGCTAGGGTACAATGAGCAGTTCTTC. Its translation: CSVETGLGYNEQFF.

The CDR3 region is CASSIDRGRKPNDQPQHF. CDR3 bases: TGTGCCAGTAGTATAGATCGAGGCAGAAAACCTAACGATCAGCCCCAGCATTTT. V is TRBV19 and J is TRBJ1-5; D remains unclear. Germline V gene lookup returns CDR1 LNHDA and CDR2 SQIVND (reference sequence). V lost 0 bases to trimming and J lost 5 bases, with 20 bases between them. The CDR3 has 18 amino acids.

This clone was seen more than once but under ten times. The CDR3 protein is CASSLDSLNTEAFF. The CDR3 nucleotides read TGCGCCAGCAGCTTGGACAGCCTTAACACTGAAGCTTTCTTT. The gene calls are TRBV5-1 and TRBJ1-1; D is unclear. Germline V lookup: CDR1 SGHRS, CDR2 YFSETQ. The V end was cut by 0 bases, the J end by 2 bases, with 8 bases between. The length of the CDR3 is 14 residues.

This chain connects TRBV15 to TRBJ2-3, with TRBD2 matching over 12 bases. This CDR3 region has 16 residues. Trimming took 5 bases from V and 5 from J; bases not matched to a gene: 8. Germline CDR1 is LNHNV and CDR2 is YYDKDF (reference sequence). The CDR3 sequence: CATSGGTSGLGDTQYF. In DNA form, the CDR3 reads TGTGCCACCAGCGGGGGGACTAGCGGGTTGGGAGATACGCAGTATTTT.

This clone is a singleton in its sample. The chain employs TRBV7-2 and TRBJ2-7; D ambiguous. Germline CDR1 and CDR2: SGHTA and FQGNSA. The CDR3 totals 13 residues. V lost 1 base to trimming and J lost 3 bases, with 7 bases between them. CDR3 coding DNA: TGTGCCAGCAGCTTAGTCCAGGACTACGAGCAGTACTTC. Translating it yields CASSLVQDYEQYF.

The rearrangement joins TRBV4-3 to TRBJ1-5; TRBD1 matches at 8 bases. The CDR3 contains 15 residues. In germline, CDR1 is LGHNA, CDR2 YSLEER. V lost 2 bases, J lost 6 bases, and 6 bases stayed unmatched. The CDR3 protein is CASSQLTGVGQPQHF. In nucleotides, the CDR3 is TGCGCCAGCAGCCAACTGACAGGGGTCGGTCAGCCCCAGCATTTT.

This chain uses TRBV7-9 with TRBJ1-6; the D is unclear. The CDR3 has 14 residues. V gave up 4 bases and J gave up 8 bases, with 12 bases separating them. Germline V gene data show CDR1 as SEHNR and CDR2 as FQNEAQ (reference sequence). This CDR3 is CASSSLGGHSPLHF. Written as DNA, the CDR3 is TGTGCCAGCAGCTCCCTGGGAGGTCATTCACCCCTCCACTTT.

The count of this clone is one. This chain uses TRBV11-2 with TRBJ1-1; 11 nucleotides match TRBD1. The germline CDR1 and CDR2 sequences are SGHAT and FQNNGV. The CDR3 runs 15 residues. The V and J ends lost 1 base and 4 bases, in that order; junction bases with no gene match: 2. In nucleotides, the CDR3 is TGTGCCAGCAGCTTAGGTGGGACAGGGGGCACTGAAGCTTTCTTT. It codes for CASSLGGTGGTEAFF.

This rearrangement joins TRBV5-6 to TRBJ2-2; D ambiguous. V was shortened by 4 bases and J by 2 bases, with 9 bases between the two germline ends. Germline CDR1 and CDR2: SGHDT and YYEEEE. This CDR3 has 14 amino acids. The CDR3 spells CASSPILNTGELFF. For the CDR3, the DNA is TGTGCCAGCAGCCCCATCCTAAACACCGGGGAGCTGTTTTTT. Drawing the rest from reference TRBV5-6 and TRBJ2-2, the complete variable domain is DAGVTQSPTHLIKTRGQQVTLRCSPKSGHDTVSWYQQALGQGPQFIFQYYEEEERQRGNFPDRFSGHQFPNYSSELNVNALLLGDSALYLCASSPILNTGELFFGEGSRLTVL.

The chain recombines TRBV19 with TRBJ1-1; D ambiguous. In germline, CDR1 is LNHDA, CDR2 SQIVND (reference sequence). V was clipped by 5 bases and J by 4 bases, with 11 bases between them. The CDR3 length is 13 residues. Here the CDR3 reads CASSVVGVTEAFF. The CDR3 DNA is TGTGCCAGTAGTGTGGTGGGAGTCACTGAAGCTTTCTTT. The entire variable domain, with the rest obtained from reference TRBV19 and TRBJ1-1, is as follows: DGGITQSPKYLFRKEGQNVTLSCEQNLNHDAMYWYRQDPGQGLRLIYYSQIVNDFQKGDIAEGYSVSREKKESFPLTVTSAQKNPTAFYLCASSVVGVTEAFFGQGTRLTVV.

This chain joins TRBV15 and TRBJ2-7, with D maybe TRBD2 (5 bases). The CDR3 extends over 12 amino acids. The germline V gene encodes CDR1 LNHNV and CDR2 YYDKDF (reference sequence). The ends were cut back, 3 bases at V and 3 bases at J, with 6 bases in the middle. CDR3 in DNA: TGTGCCACCAGCAGGGACTTCTACGAGCAGTACTTC. It translates to CATSRDFYEQYF.

The rearrangement joins TRBV28 to TRBJ2-2; D is perhaps TRBD1 (5 bases). The CDR3 is 15 amino acids. V was trimmed by 2 bases and J by 1 base, leaving 8 bases between them. CDR1 and CDR2 from the germline V gene are MDHEN and SYDVKM. The CDR3 sequence: CASSLSRVNTGELFF. CDR3 coding DNA: TGTGCCAGCAGTTTAAGCAGGGTGAACACCGGGGAGCTGTTTTTT.

The chain links TRBV6-5 to TRBJ2-1, with TRBD2 as a possible D gene (6 bases). V was cut by 6 bases and J by 5 bases, with 14 bases left in between. The CDR3 sequence is 14 residues long. Germline CDR1 and CDR2: MNHEY and SVGAGI. The CDR3 sequence is CASRTPLANNEQFF. CDR3 sequence (DNA): TGTGCCAGCAGAACACCCCTAGCGAACAATGAGCAGTTCTTC.

This chain uses TRBV28 with TRBJ1-5; D possibly corresponds to TRBD1 (5 bases). Trimming pared 6 bases from V and 0 bases from J, leaving 15 bases between. Germline lookup yields CDR1 MDHEN and CDR2 SYDVKM. The CDR3 runs to 16 residues. The CDR3 sequence is CASRPSGHYSNQPQHF. CDR3 in DNA: TGTGCCAGCAGACCTTCTGGACATTATAGCAATCAGCCCCAGCATTTT.

The chain couples TRBV28 to TRBJ1-2, with D maybe TRBD1 (6 bases). V was cut by 5 bases and J by 2 bases, with 18 bases left in between. The CDR3 totals 16 residues. Germline V gene sequence: CDR1 MDHEN, CDR2 SYDVKM. The CDR3 region is CASSPLRQAINYGYTF. DNA for the CDR3: TGTGCCAGCAGTCCCCTCCGACAGGCGATCAACTATGGCTACACCTTC.